These 7 T cell receptor beta chains came from one sample sequenced in a study of blood T cells in healthy people across ages. Then a second PCR, running about 7 to 11 cycles, was carried out with a sample-barcoded 5' primer and a J-beta primer mix. MiXCR, run by TCRdb on the 5' RACE reads, gives a single entry per CDR3 protein. Here the sample spans roughly 1.4 million distinct CDR3 sequences, almost 60% being singletons. Sequencing was carried out using blood. All receptors derive from a young man in good health.

This clonotype was found once. The rearrangement uses TRBV19 and TRBJ2-3, with a tentative D call TRBD2 (5 bases). Germline lookup yields CDR1 LNHDA and CDR2 SQIVND (reference sequence). This CDR3 has 14 amino acids. Trimming stripped 2 bases from V and 4 bases from J, with 10 bases between. CDR3 nucleotide sequence: TGTGCCAGTAGTATATGGGGAGAGTCAGATACGCAGTATTTT. It translates to CASSIWGESDTQYF.

This chain uses TRBV20-1 with TRBJ2-3; D is unclear. Trimming took off 3 bases at V and 0 bases at J, with 10 bases between the two ends. Germline V gives CDR1 DFQATT, CDR2 SNEGSKA (reference sequence). This CDR3 is 14 amino acids long. The CDR3 region is CSASKTTSTDTQYF. The CDR3 DNA follows: TGCAGTGCTAGCAAAACTACTAGCACAGATACGCAGTATTTT.

The chain is built from TRBV27 and TRBJ1-2; TRBD1 might be the D (5 bases). V lost 4 bases and J 4 bases, leaving 13 bases between the germline ends. Germline V gene sequence: CDR1 MNHEY, CDR2 SMNVEV (reference sequence). The length of the CDR3 is 14 residues. CDR3 DNA: TGTGCCAGCAGTTACGGGGGGGTAGGCTATGGCTACACCTTC. Amino acid sequence: CASSYGGVGYGYTF.

This chain uses TRBV6-6 with TRBJ2-1, with 11 bases matching TRBD2. The V gene's germline CDR1 is MNHNY and CDR2 SVGAGI (reference sequence). This CDR3 is built from 16 residues. J gave up 8 bases and V 6 bases, and 12 bases lay outside the gene matches. The CDR3 DNA reads as TGTGCCAGCAGCGCCAACTTAGCGGGGGGGCCGGATGAGCAGTTCTTC. This gives the protein CASSANLAGGPDEQFF.

The chain recombines TRBV20-1 with TRBJ2-7, with no clear D. The germline V gene has CDR1 DFQATT and CDR2 SNEGSKA (reference sequence). The CDR3 totals 13 residues. Trimming stripped 3 bases from V and 4 bases from J, with 13 bases between. This chain's CDR3 is CSASGRAPYEQYF. CDR3 nucleotides: TGCAGTGCTAGCGGCCGGGCCCCTTACGAGCAGTACTTC.

The table lists this clonotype with many counts. The chain employs TRBV4-2 and TRBJ2-3; TRBD2 agrees at 8 bases. CDR3 size: 16 residues. V lost 1 base to trimming and J lost 5 bases; unmatched junction nucleotides: 8. The germline CDR1 and CDR2 sequences are LGHNA and YNFKEQ. CDR3 bases: TGTGCCAGCAGCCAAGCGGCGGGAGGCGGGGGAGATACGCAGTATTTT. This gives the protein CASSQAAGGGGDTQYF.

The CDR3 nucleotides are TGTGCCAGCAGTGACAGAGGCCGGGGACAGGGGTGGACTGAAGCTTTCTTT. Protein sequence: CASSDRGRGQGWTEAFF. The chain uses TRBV6-1 and TRBJ1-1; 10 positions match TRBD1. Per the germline V gene, CDR1 is MNHNS and CDR2 is SASEGT. The CDR3 spans 17 residues. J gave up 5 bases and V 3 bases, and 12 bases lay outside the gene matches.